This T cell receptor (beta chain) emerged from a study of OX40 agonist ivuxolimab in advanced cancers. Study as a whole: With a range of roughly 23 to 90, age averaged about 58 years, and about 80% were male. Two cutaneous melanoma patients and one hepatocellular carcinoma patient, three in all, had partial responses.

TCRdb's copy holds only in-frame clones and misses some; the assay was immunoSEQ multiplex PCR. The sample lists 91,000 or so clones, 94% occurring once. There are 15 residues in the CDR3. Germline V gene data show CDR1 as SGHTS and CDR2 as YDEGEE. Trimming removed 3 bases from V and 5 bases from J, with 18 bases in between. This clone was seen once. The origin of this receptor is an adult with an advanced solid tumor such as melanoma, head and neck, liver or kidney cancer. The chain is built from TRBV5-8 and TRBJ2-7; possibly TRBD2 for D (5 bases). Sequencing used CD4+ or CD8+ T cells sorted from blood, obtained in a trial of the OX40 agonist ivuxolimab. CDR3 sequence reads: CASSSRTGPRDEQYF. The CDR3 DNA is TGTGCCAGCAGCTCCCGGACTGGGCCTAGAGACGAGCAGTACTTC.